The source of this T cell receptor (beta chain) is a study of cytomegalovirus exposure and HLA in healthy donors. The PCR was carried out with 60 Vbeta primers and 13 Jbeta primers. Clones were sequenced by immunoSEQ multiplex PCR, and TCRdb holds only the in-frame ones, with some missing. The data show 80,000 or so clones, and the top ten clones hold roughly 13%. Comment on this clone: The antigen remains undetermined.

J gave up 3 bases and V 4 bases, and 3 bases lay outside the gene matches. Germline V gene lookup returns CDR1 SNHLY and CDR2 FYNNEI. The CDR3 runs 14 residues. Study observations and caveats: The study found most TCR sequences rare, yet found some public TCRs in many donors. Further analysis, carried out later, found HLA-associated TCR beta chains more clonally expanded than equally common other chains.

This TCR was recovered from a man aged 50 to 59 in good health and CMV-seropositive. The sequencing input was PBMCs. The chain combines TRBV2 with TRBJ1-1; 9 nucleotides agree with TRBD1. The CDR3 sequence is CASSGRQGDTEAFF. The DNA of the CDR3 is TGTGCCAGCAGTGGGAGACAGGGGGACACTGAAGCTTTCTTT.